The rows below give T cell receptor beta chains drawn from one sample of a study of identical twins. Each CDR3 protein is one row after TCRdb ran MiXCR on the 5' RACE reads. The sample records a few hundred thousand distinct CDR3 sequences, nearly 10% being singletons. A further study also used this sample, focusing on yellow fever vaccine responses in identical twins.

The sequenced sample consisted of PBMCs. Receptors were obtained from a woman aged 18-29 years in good health. CDR3s include the opening cysteine and the closing phenylalanine or tryptophan. Each record gives: clone size, V gene, CDR3 protein. A row's size may be missing; if present it is once, few, many or a size class.

few	TRBV24-1	CATQERGASNEQFF
-	TRBV7-2	CASRSPRGLRNTEAFF
few	TRBV28	CASSPGHRGPYEQYF
-	TRBV20-1	CSARDVWGTDTQYF
many	TRBV29-1	CSPPRRVADTQYF
-	TRBV20-1	CSARSGEINADTQYF
-	TRBV2	CASSSRDRFTYEQYF
many	TRBV29-1	CSVVGQYNEQFF
few	TRBV3-1	CASSQTGGSNTGELFF
few	TRBV4-3	CASSQDGTGNTGELFF